This T cell receptor (beta chain) was identified in a study of T cell repertoires in cytomegalovirus infection. This clonotype was observed a few times. TCRdb re-called the reads with MiXCR, one entry per CDR3 protein. The sample lists around 550,000 distinct CDR3 sequences; 26% were seen once. The junction had 4 bases not matched to a gene; V was cut back by 8 bases and J by 2 bases. The CDR3 has 13 residues. Germline V CDR1 and CDR2: SGHTA, FQGTGA. This TCR derives from a human donor in good health (CMV status not recorded). Some clones in this sample may be carry-over from other donors' samples. The chain joins TRBV7-3 to TRBJ2-3; 7 bases map to TRBD2. The sequenced sample was PBMCs. Written as DNA, the CDR3 is TGTGCCAGCGGGAGGGCAGACACAGATACGCAGTATTTT. This codes for CASGRADTDTQYF.